Each of the 8 T cell receptor beta chains below was sequenced from the same sample in a study of blood T cell repertoires in COVID-19. Profiling relied on immunoSEQ multiplex PCR, and the TCRdb table lists in-frame clones only, not all of them. Among 150,000 or so clones listed, 60% to 80% were seen once. Input material: peripheral blood. The receptor set was obtained from a woman in her forties or fifties with active or convalescent COVID-19.

The rearrangement joins TRBV6-6 to TRBJ1-1, with D hard to call. V gave up 5 bases and J gave up 7 bases, with 11 bases separating them. Germline CDR1 MNHNY, CDR2 SVGAGI (reference sequence). The CDR3 has 12 residues. CDR3 DNA: TGTGCCAGCAGTATGAGTTCCCGTGAAGCTTTCTTT. This sequence encodes CASSMSSREAFF.

This clone appeared a few times. The chain uses TRBV28 and TRBJ1-1; 8 bases agree with TRBD1. Germline loops: CDR1 MDHEN, CDR2 SYDVKM. This CDR3 spans 12 amino acids. Trimming took 6 bases from V and 4 from J; bases not matched to a gene: 1. The CDR3 coding sequence is TGTGCCAGCAGAACAGGGGGCACTGAAGCTTTCTTT. This sequence encodes CASRTGGTEAFF.

This clone was counted a few times. This chain uses TRBV7-8 with TRBJ2-7; weak D call: TRBD1 (6 bases). CDR3 length: 15 amino acids. The ends were cut back, 7 bases at V and 3 bases at J, with 19 bases in the middle. The germline V gene encodes CDR1 SGHVS and CDR2 FQNEAQ. Here the CDR3 DNA reads TGTGCCAGCACCCCCAGGGGCATTTTAAACTACGAGCAGTACTTC. It yields the protein CASTPRGILNYEQYF.

The chain combines TRBV28 with TRBJ2-1; tentatively, D is TRBD2 (5 bases). V was cut by 2 bases and J by 7 bases, with 12 bases left in between. The CDR3 is made up of 14 amino acids. Looked up from germline, CDR1 is MDHEN and CDR2 is SYDVKM. CDR3 residues: CASSLQVGANEQFF. CDR3 DNA sequence: TGTGCCAGCAGTTTACAGGTGGGAGCGAATGAGCAGTTCTTC.

This chain uses TRBV6-5 with TRBJ1-2; 9 bases agree with TRBD1. V shed 6 bases, J shed 6 bases, and the junction held 5 bases outside the gene matches. CDR1 is MNHEY and CDR2 is SVGAGI in the germline V gene. The CDR3 has 13 residues. Here the CDR3 DNA reads TGTGCCAGCAGACGGGGACAGGGTGATGGCTACACCTTC. Its protein product is CASRRGQGDGYTF.

V gene TRBV30 combines with J gene TRBJ1-2; D gene ambiguous. The germline V gene has CDR1 GTSNPN and CDR2 SVGIG (reference sequence). CDR3 size: 11 residues. Between the trimmed V and J ends, which lost 2 bases and 4 bases, there was a span of 5 bases. This chain's CDR3 is CAWSRAYGYTF. CDR3 nucleotides: TGTGCCTGGAGTAGAGCCTATGGCTACACCTTC. Based on the CDR3 plus reference TRBV30 and TRBJ1-2, the full variable domain is SQTIHQWPATLVQPVGSPLSLECTVEGTSNPNLYWYRQAAGRGLQLLFYSVGIGQISSEVPQNLSASRPQDRQFILSSKKLLLSDSGFYLCAWSRAYGYTFGSGTRLTVV.

The count of this clone is one. The rearrangement uses TRBV28 and TRBJ2-7; 9 bases match TRBD1. J gave up 4 bases and V 4 bases, and 11 bases lay outside the gene matches. Germline lookup yields CDR1 MDHEN and CDR2 SYDVKM. The CDR3 covers 16 residues. CDR3 residues: CASSSPHTGGGYEQYF. The CDR3 region has the DNA TGTGCCAGCAGTTCCCCCCACACAGGGGGCGGGTACGAGCAGTACTTC.

This clone was picked up a small number of times. The chain recombines TRBV30 with TRBJ1-2, with D unresolved. The CDR3 length is 15 residues. V was trimmed by 0 bases and J by 4 bases, leaving 15 bases between them. Germline V gene lookup returns CDR1 GTSNPN and CDR2 SVGIG (reference sequence). The CDR3 protein is CAWSVPAIDAYGYTF. The CDR3 nucleotides read TGTGCCTGGAGTGTACCCGCGATCGATGCCTATGGCTACACCTTC.